This TCR beta chain was sequenced in a study of cytomegalovirus exposure and HLA in healthy donors. Overall study: A data release that came early held roughly 85 million unique TCRs from HLA-typed donors. Study results and caveats: Later on, a genetic analysis was performed. It linked a missense variant in DCLRE1C with V- and J-gene trimming of TCR beta. Available immune exposure information covered CMV serostatus only.

Use of 60 Vbeta and 13 Jbeta primers characterized the PCR. In the study's own analysis: There were about 88 million unique TCR beta chains by a later count, and around 10 million of them were shared. Only in-frame clones appear in the TCRdb table, and some are missing; sequencing was by immunoSEQ multiplex PCR. V and J calls and clone size are given by that table; D and trimming were obtained from the DNA. Altogether some 120,000 clones are present, about 80% being singletons, with the ten largest covering less than 4.5%. Remarks on this clone: The antigen is not known.

CDR1 SGDLS and CDR2 YYNGEE come from the germline V gene. The V end lost 0 bases, the J end lost 5 bases, and 15 bases lay between the germline ends. The CDR3 runs 16 residues. The sample comprised PBMCs. This rearrangement joins TRBV9 to TRBJ2-1; D is possibly TRBD2 (7 bases). The receptor was isolated from a man aged 35 to 55 in good health and CMV-seronegative. The CDR3 spells CASSVGGGPIDNEQFF. DNA for the CDR3: TGTGCCAGCAGCGTAGGGGGGGGGCCCATTGACAATGAGCAGTTCTTC.